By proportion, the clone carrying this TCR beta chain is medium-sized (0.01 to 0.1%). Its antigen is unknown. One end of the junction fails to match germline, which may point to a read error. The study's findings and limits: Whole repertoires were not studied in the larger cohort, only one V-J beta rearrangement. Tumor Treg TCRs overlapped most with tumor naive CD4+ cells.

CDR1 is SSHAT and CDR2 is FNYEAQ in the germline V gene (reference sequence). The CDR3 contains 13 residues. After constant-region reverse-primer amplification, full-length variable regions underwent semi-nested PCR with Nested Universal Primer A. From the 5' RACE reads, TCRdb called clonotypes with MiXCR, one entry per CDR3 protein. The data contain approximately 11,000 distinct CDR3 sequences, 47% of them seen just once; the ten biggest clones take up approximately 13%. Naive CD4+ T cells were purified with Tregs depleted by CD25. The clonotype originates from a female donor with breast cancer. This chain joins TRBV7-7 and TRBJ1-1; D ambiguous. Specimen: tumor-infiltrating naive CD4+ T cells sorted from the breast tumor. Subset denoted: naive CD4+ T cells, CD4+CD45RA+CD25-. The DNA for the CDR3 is TGTGCTAGCAGTCCCCGTGGGTCCACTGAAGCTTTCTTT. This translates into CASSPRGSTEAFF.